This TCR beta chain appears in the sequencing data of a study of OX40 agonist ivuxolimab in advanced cancers. CDR3 length: 16 residues. The V end was cut by 3 bases, the J end by 6 bases, with 17 bases between. Germline V gives CDR1 MDHEN, CDR2 SYDVKM. Repertoires were generated with immunoSEQ multiplex PCR, while TCRdb's copy carries only in-frame clones and drops some. The repertoire holds 90,000 to 120,000 clones, about 91% seen once, with 1% to 1.5% in the top ten. The sequence derives from an adult with an advanced solid tumor such as melanoma, head and neck, liver or kidney cancer. This chain uses TRBV28 with TRBJ2-2; either TRBD1 or TRBD2 may supply D (5 bases each). Sequenced material: CD4+ or CD8+ T cells sorted from blood, taken in a trial of the OX40 agonist ivuxolimab. The chain's CDR3 is CASSFFGTRKAGELFF. CDR3 nucleotides: TGTGCCAGCAGTTTTTTCGGGACCCGAAAGGCCGGGGAGCTGTTTTTT.